One T cell receptor beta chain is described in this entry. The CDR3 contains 15 residues. The J segment lost 5 bases and the V segment lost 5 bases, leaving 7 bases of the junction unmatched. In germline, CDR1 is ENHRY, CDR2 SYGVKD. The data derive from a study of shared clonotypes between healthy human individuals. TCRdb's table, derived via immunoSEQ multiplex PCR, lists solely in-frame clones and lacks some. Of millions of clones in the sample, about 95% were seen once. In the naive CD8 group, cells lacked CD45RO and were positively selected for CCR7, so terminally differentiated effector memory CD45RA+ cells were left out.

Sequenced: naive CD8+ T cells sorted from blood. V and J are TRBV10-3 and TRBJ2-1; 9 nucleotides line up with TRBD2. The sequence was obtained from a man between 18 and 29 years old in good health. CDR3 in amino acids: CAISRLAETHNEQFF. The CDR3 DNA sequence: TGTGCCATCAGTCGACTAGCGGAAACGCACAATGAGCAGTTCTTC.